Included here is one TCR beta chain sequence, with context. What it binds is unknown. This sample was taken from a study of cytotoxic CD8 clonotypes in ibrutinib-treated CLL. Target depth was 1 in 200,000 to 1 in 1 million T cells, about 10x per clonotype. Profiled with immunoSEQ multiplex PCR; TCRdb holds only in-frame clones, not every one. The table records 20,000 to 30,000 clones, roughly 62% of them present only once. Findings and caveats of the study: The public clonotypes identified were infrequent and showed contraction or stability on treatment. Collection times varied between progressing and sustained-remission patients.

TCR beta libraries used about 2 micrograms of genomic DNA from cryopreserved PBMCs. Trimming took off 4 bases at V and 4 bases at J, with 10 bases between the two ends. Germline V gene lookup returns CDR1 LNHDA and CDR2 SQIVND (reference sequence). There are 13 residues in the CDR3. This sample comprised PBMCs, obtained after 24 months of ibrutinib treatment. This chain joins TRBV19 and TRBJ1-1, with D possibly matching TRBD1 (5 bases). The TCR was taken from a human donor with chronic lymphocytic leukemia. The CDR3 is CASSRQGSTEAFF. DNA for the CDR3: TGTGCCAGTAGTAGGCAGGGTAGCACTGAAGCTTTCTTT.